A single sample is the source of the 16 T cell receptor beta chains below, sequenced in a study of T cells in localized non-small cell lung cancer. Here immunoSEQ multiplex PCR was the method, and the copy in TCRdb shows in-frame clones only, minus some. The table has over 20,000 clones, 80% to 85% seen once. This material consisted of PBMCs, taken before any cancer treatment. Receptor source: a man between 40 and 70 years old with stage II lung adenocarcinoma.

The chain employs TRBV14 and TRBJ1-2, with D unresolved. The CDR3 length is 14 residues. Looked up from germline, CDR1 is SGHDN and CDR2 is FVKESK. V lost 0 bases, J lost 2 bases, and 7 bases lay in between. This CDR3 is CASSQEYGNYGYTF. CDR3 coding DNA: TGTGCCAGCAGCCAAGAATACGGGAACTATGGCTACACCTTC.

This rearrangement joins TRBV7-9 to TRBJ2-7; 7 positions match TRBD1. The CDR3 runs to 16 residues. Germline trimming cut 5 bases from V and 2 bases from J; bases unmatched to any gene: 12. Germline assignment: CDR1 SEHNR and CDR2 FQNEAQ (reference sequence). CDR3: CASSSGQAASPYEQYF. CDR3 nucleotides: TGTGCCAGCAGCAGCGGACAGGCGGCTAGTCCCTACGAGCAGTACTTC.

The chain joins TRBV7-3 to TRBJ1-1, with no clear D. The ends were cut back, 3 bases at V and 8 bases at J, with 10 bases in the middle. Germline V gene data show CDR1 as SGHTA and CDR2 as FQGTGA. The CDR3 loop spans 12 amino acids. The CDR3 region is CASSFRLGEAFF. CDR3 nucleotides: TGTGCCAGCAGCTTTCGGTTGGGGGAAGCTTTCTTT. Variable domain in full (rest from reference TRBV7-3 and TRBJ1-1): GAGVSQTPSNKVTEKGKYVELRCDPISGHTALYWYRQSLGQGPEFLIYFQGTGAADDSGLPNDRFFAVRPEGSVSTLKIQRTERGDSAVYLCASSFRLGEAFFGQGTRLTVV.

The V call is TRBV6-5, the J call TRBJ1-5, with D hard to call. CDR1 and CDR2 from the germline V gene are MNHEY and SVGAGI. The CDR3 has 15 residues. V was clipped by 6 bases and J by 0 bases, with 12 bases between them. CDR3 DNA: TGTGCCAGCAGGCCGGCGGGAAATAGCAATCAGCCCCAGCATTTT. Translating gives CASRPAGNSNQPQHF.

This clone was recorded only once. The rearrangement links TRBV2 to TRBJ2-7; D perhaps matches TRBD2 (5 bases). Trimming took 4 bases from V and 7 from J, leaving 11 bases between them. This CDR3 is built from 12 residues. In germline, CDR1 is SNHLY, CDR2 FYNNEI. In nucleotides, the CDR3 is TGTGCCAGCAGTGTCGGGTCGGGGGAGCAGTACTTC. Encoded protein: CASSVGSGEQYF.

The CDR3 sequence is CAWSRGIYNEQFF. DNA for the CDR3: TGTGCCTGGAGTAGGGGAATCTACAATGAGCAGTTCTTC. This chain uses TRBV30 with TRBJ2-1, with D perhaps matching TRBD1 (5 bases). The CDR3 has 13 amino acids. Between the trimmed V and J ends, which lost 2 bases and 3 bases, there was a span of 8 bases. CDR1 is GTSNPN and CDR2 is SVGIG in the germline V gene (reference sequence).

The V call is TRBV5-5, the J call TRBJ2-5; 9 nucleotides align to TRBD2. CDR1 SGHKS and CDR2 YYEKEE come from the germline V gene (reference sequence). Trimming removed 3 bases from V and 5 bases from J; junction bases left unmatched: 11. The CDR3 has 16 residues. Written as DNA, the CDR3 is TGTGCCAGCAGCTCGGCGGGAGGGCCTACTGGGGAGACCCAGTACTTC. Translating it yields CASSSAGGPTGETQYF.

This clone rates as medium-sized (0.01 to 0.1%). The rearrangement uses TRBV4-1 and TRBJ1-2; 7 bases are shared with TRBD1. The J segment lost 0 bases and the V segment lost 1 base, leaving 8 bases of the junction unmatched. The CDR3 extends over 17 amino acids. The germline V gene encodes CDR1 MGHRA and CDR2 YSYEKL. In nucleotides, the CDR3 is TGCGCCAGCAGCCAAGGCCCCATTGGGACAGCTAACTATGGCTACACCTTC. This sequence encodes CASSQGPIGTANYGYTF.

The chain is built from TRBV5-6 and TRBJ1-2, with 10 bases identical to TRBD1. The germline gives CDR1 SGHDT, CDR2 YYEEEE. V was pared by 4 bases and J by 8 bases, with 5 bases of the junction left unmatched. This CDR3 is 13 amino acids long. This CDR3 is CASSRQGAGGYTF. For the CDR3, the DNA is TGTGCCAGCAGCAGACAGGGGGCGGGAGGCTACACCTTC.

This rearrangement joins TRBV14 to TRBJ2-3, with no clear D. This CDR3 region has 15 residues. Germline CDR1 reads SGHDN; CDR2 reads FVKESK. The V end was cut by 7 bases, the J end by 1 base, with 15 bases between. CDR3 DNA sequence: TGTGCCAGCACCCTAGGTGCGAGGCGCACAGATACGCAGTATTTT. Translated, it gives CASTLGARRTDTQYF. The variable domain in full, with the rest retrieved from reference TRBV14 and TRBJ2-3, is EAGVTQFPSHSVIEKGQTVTLRCDPISGHDNLYWYRRVMGKEIKFLLHFVKESKQDESGMPNNRFLAERTGGTYSTLKVQPAELEDSGVYFCASTLGARRTDTQYFGPGTRLTVL.

This clone was counted a single time. The CDR3 region is CASSLDWGDNSPLHF. The CDR3 DNA reads TGTGCCAGCAGCTTGGACTGGGGTGATAATTCACCCCTCCACTTT. The chain employs TRBV11-2 and TRBJ1-6, with D hard to call. The CDR3 runs to 15 residues. The ends were cut back, 3 bases at V and 5 bases at J, with 11 bases in the middle. The germline V gene encodes CDR1 SGHAT and CDR2 FQNNGV.

The J gene is TRBJ1-5, the V gene TRBV29-1, with 10 bases matching TRBD1. The V gene's germline CDR1 is SQVTM and CDR2 ANQGSEA. The CDR3 consists of 13 residues. J was trimmed by 3 bases and V by 6 bases; bases with no gene match: 2. CDR3 loop: CSVGTGANQPQHF. The CDR3 DNA is TGCAGCGTGGGGACAGGGGCCAATCAGCCCCAGCATTTT.

This chain connects TRBV6-5 to TRBJ1-2; 8 bases align to TRBD1. The CDR3 length is 14 residues. CDR1 is MNHEY and CDR2 is SVGAGI in the germline V gene. Germline trimming cut 5 bases from V and 2 bases from J; bases unmatched to any gene: 4. The CDR3 region is CASSKNRGNYGYTF. The CDR3 DNA is TGTGCCAGCAGTAAAAACAGGGGGAACTATGGCTACACCTTC.

This sequence joins TRBV7-9 and TRBJ1-2, with D hard to call. The CDR3 contains 14 residues. V gave up 6 bases and J gave up 4 bases, with 15 bases separating them. The germline gives CDR1 SEHNR, CDR2 FQNEAQ (reference sequence). The CDR3 nucleotides are TGTGCCAGCAGTCCCCTGGGAGATTTCTATGGCTACACCTTC. Protein: CASSPLGDFYGYTF.

The CDR3 DNA follows: TGTGCCAGCAGCCGTCGGACAGGGGTCGGCGCGGGTCTGTTTTTT. Translating it yields CASSRRTGVGAGLFF. The chain links TRBV11-1 to TRBJ1-4; 9 positions match TRBD1. The CDR3 sequence is 15 residues long. Germline V gene lookup returns CDR1 SGHAT and CDR2 FQDESV (reference sequence). V shed 5 bases, J shed 14 bases, and the junction held 15 bases outside the gene matches.

The chain is built from TRBV30 and TRBJ1-5, with D possibly matching TRBD1 (5 bases). V was trimmed by 1 base and J by 4 bases, leaving 11 bases between them. Germline values: CDR1 GTSNPN, CDR2 SVGIG (reference sequence). The CDR3 covers 14 residues. The DNA for the CDR3 is TGTGCCTGGAGTGGTACTGGGGGAAATCAGCCCCAGCATTTT. This translates into CAWSGTGGNQPQHF.